This TCR beta chain was profiled in a study of CD4 T cells in relation to SARS-CoV-2 and coronaviruses. On the study more broadly: After about nine days of antigen culture, PBMC TCR beta CDR3s were sequenced. The HLA restriction of the shared crossreactive spike epitopes was mapped.

Points on this clone: Its cognate antigen is unknown.

Clones were read by immunoSEQ multiplex PCR, and TCRdb kept only the in-frame ones, dropping some. The sample yields about 21,000 clones, about 70% seen once. Unexposed donor CD4+ T cells date from about 2011-2018, before the COVID-19 pandemic. The cells were cultured for less than twelve days before CD4+ T cells were isolated. Unexposed-donor CD4+ T cells were probed with SARS-CoV-2 S/N and four cold-coronavirus spikes, cells permitting. This CDR3 has 15 amino acids. V was pared by 6 bases and J by 8 bases, with 19 bases between. Per germline, CDR1 MNHEY and CDR2 SVGEGT. The genes are TRBV6-2 or TRBV6-3 and TRBJ1-4, with a weak D call TRBD1 (5 bases). The sequencing input was CD4+ T cells from PBMCs, cultured in vitro. The source of this sequence is a human donor in good health. CDR3 sequence reads: CASSPTGGVGEKLFF. CDR3 nucleotides: TGTGCCAGCAGCCCAACCGGGGGAGTCGGCGAAAAACTGTTTTTT.